This T cell receptor beta chain is drawn from a study of blood T cell repertoires in COVID-19. On the study more broadly: Samples came from the United States, Italy and Spain, spanning acute and convalescent COVID-19. Sample material is recorded as cDNA or gDNA derived from T cells, B-cell-depleted T cells, or PBMCs.

Per the original methods: Using reference gene primer amplification, nucleated cell counts were estimated. The data were produced by immunoSEQ multiplex PCR, yet TCRdb's version contains in-frame clones alone and is incomplete. V, J and clone size derive from that table, while D and trimming were established from the DNA sequence. The repertoire holds around 37,000 clones, with approximately 86% as singletons. The germline V gene has CDR1 SQVTM and CDR2 ANQGSEA. The CDR3 consists of 11 residues. The chain has TRBV29-1 and TRBJ2-3; 7 positions match TRBD2. The TCR originated in a man between 60 and 75 years old with acute or convalescent COVID-19. The specimen sequenced was peripheral blood. The CDR3 sequence: CEGRETDTQYF. The CDR3 DNA reads TGCGAGGGGCGGGAGACAGATACGCAGTATTTT.